This TCR beta chain was found in a study of T cells in Graves' hyperthyroidism and ophthalmopathy. The CDR3 extends over 16 amino acids. From germline, CDR1 is MDHEN and CDR2 SYDVKM. Trimming shortened V by 5 bases and J by 9 bases, and 23 bases separated the two germline ends. RNA transcripts were the template for amplifying TCR beta CDR3 regions. A set of HTBI primers served as the primers for a first-round RT-PCR of the TCR CDR3. Each CDR3 protein is one row after TCRdb ran MiXCR on the multiplex PCR reads. This table holds about 350,000 distinct CDR3 sequences, roughly an eighth found once. This clonotype was counted ten times or more.

The receptor comes from a woman in her forties with Graves' ophthalmopathy. Sequencing input: blood. The rearrangement joins TRBV28 to TRBJ2-1; tentatively, D is TRBD2 (6 bases). CDR3 sequence reads: CASSPLGGLLLSEQFF. CDR3 coding DNA: TGTGCCAGCAGTCCCCTAGGAGGGCTCCTTTTGAGTGAGCAGTTCTTC.